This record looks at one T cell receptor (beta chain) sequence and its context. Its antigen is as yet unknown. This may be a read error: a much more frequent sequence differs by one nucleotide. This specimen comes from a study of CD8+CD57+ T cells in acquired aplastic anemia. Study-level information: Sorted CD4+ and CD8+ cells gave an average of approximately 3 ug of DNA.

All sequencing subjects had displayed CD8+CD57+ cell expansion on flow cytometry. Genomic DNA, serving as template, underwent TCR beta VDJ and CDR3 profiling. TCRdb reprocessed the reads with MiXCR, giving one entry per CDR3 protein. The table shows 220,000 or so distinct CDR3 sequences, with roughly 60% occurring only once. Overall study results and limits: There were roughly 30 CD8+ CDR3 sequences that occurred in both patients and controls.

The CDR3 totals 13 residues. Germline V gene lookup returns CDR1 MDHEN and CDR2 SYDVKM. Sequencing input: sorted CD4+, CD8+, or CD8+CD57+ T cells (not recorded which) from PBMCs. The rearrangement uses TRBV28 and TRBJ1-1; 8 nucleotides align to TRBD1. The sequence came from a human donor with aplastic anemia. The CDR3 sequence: CTSQDREITEAFF. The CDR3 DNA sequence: TGTACCAGCCAGGACAGGGAAATCACTGAAGCTTTCTTT.